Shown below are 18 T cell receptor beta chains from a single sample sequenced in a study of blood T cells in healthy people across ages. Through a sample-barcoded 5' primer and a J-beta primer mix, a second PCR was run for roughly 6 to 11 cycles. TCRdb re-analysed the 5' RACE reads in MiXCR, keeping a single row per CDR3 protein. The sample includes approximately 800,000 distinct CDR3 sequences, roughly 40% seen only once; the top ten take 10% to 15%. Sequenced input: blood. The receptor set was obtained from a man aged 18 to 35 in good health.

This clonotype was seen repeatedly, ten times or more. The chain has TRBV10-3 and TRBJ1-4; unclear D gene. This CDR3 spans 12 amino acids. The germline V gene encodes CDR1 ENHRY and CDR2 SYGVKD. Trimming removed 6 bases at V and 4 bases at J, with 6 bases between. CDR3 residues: CAISADNEKLFF. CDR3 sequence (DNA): TGTGCCATCAGCGCCGATAATGAAAAACTGTTTTTT.

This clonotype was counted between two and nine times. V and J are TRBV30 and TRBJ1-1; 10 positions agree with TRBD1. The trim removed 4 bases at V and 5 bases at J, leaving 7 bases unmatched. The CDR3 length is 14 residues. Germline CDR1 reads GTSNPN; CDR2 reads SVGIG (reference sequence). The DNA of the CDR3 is TGTGCCTGGAAGTGGACAGGGGGAGGGACTGAAGCTTTCTTT. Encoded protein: CAWKWTGGGTEAFF.

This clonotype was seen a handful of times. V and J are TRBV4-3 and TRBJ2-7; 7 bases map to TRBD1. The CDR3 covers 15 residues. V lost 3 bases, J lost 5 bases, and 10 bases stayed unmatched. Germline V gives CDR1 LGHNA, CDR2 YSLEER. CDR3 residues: CASSHADRAFDEQYF. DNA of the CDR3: TGCGCCAGCAGCCACGCAGACAGGGCATTCGACGAGCAGTACTTC.

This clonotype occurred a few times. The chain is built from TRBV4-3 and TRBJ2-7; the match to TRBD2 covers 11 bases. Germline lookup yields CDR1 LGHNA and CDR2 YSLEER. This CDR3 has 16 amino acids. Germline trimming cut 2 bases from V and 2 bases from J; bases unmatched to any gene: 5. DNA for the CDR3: TGCGCCAGCAGCCAATCCCTAGCGGGGGGTACCTACGAGCAGTACTTC. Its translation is CASSQSLAGGTYEQYF.

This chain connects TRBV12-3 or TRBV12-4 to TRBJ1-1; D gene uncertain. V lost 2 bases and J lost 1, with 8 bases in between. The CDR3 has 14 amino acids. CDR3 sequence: CASSLSTRNTEAFF. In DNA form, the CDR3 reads TGTGCCAGCAGTTTATCGACTAGGAACACTGAAGCTTTCTTT.

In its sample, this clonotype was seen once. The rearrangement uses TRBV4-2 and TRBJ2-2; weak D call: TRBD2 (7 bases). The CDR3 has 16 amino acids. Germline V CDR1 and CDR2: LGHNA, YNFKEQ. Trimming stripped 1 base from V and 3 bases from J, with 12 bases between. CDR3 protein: CASSQAGGWDTGELFF. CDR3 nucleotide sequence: TGTGCCAGCAGCCAAGCGGGGGGCTGGGACACCGGGGAGCTGTTTTTT.

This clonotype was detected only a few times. The CDR3, as DNA: TGTGCCAGCAGTGACCAGGGTTTTTACGAGCAGTACTTC. This sequence encodes CASSDQGFYEQYF. J is TRBJ2-7 and V is TRBV12-3 or TRBV12-4; TRBD1 is a possible D gene (5 bases). Trimming left V 5 bases short and J 4 bases short, with 12 bases between. The CDR3 loop spans 13 amino acids.

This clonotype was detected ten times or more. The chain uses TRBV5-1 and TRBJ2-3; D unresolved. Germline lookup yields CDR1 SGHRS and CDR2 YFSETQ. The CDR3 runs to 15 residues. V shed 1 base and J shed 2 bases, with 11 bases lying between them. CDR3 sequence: CASSLRPETTDTQYF. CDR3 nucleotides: TGCGCCAGCAGCTTGCGGCCAGAGACCACAGATACGCAGTATTTT.

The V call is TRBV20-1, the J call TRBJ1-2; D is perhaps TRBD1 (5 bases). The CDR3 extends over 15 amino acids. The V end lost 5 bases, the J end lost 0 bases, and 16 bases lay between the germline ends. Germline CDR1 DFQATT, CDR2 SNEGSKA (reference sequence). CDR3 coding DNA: TGCAGTGCTCCGCGATCGGGGCTCTCTAACTATGGCTACACCTTC. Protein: CSAPRSGLSNYGYTF.

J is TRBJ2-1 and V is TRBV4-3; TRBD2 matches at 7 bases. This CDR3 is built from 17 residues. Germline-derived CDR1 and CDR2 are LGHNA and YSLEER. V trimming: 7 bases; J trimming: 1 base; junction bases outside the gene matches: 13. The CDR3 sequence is CASTPGRTTNSYNEQFF. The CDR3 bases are TGCGCCAGCACCCCCGGGAGGACCACTAATTCCTACAATGAGCAGTTCTTC.

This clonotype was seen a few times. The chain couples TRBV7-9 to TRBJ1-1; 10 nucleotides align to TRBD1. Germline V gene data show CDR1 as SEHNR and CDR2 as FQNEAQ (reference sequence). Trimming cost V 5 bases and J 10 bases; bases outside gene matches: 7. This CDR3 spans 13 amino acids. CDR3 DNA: TGTGCCAGCAGCGGGGGACAGGGGATTGGAGCTTTCTTT. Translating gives CASSGGQGIGAFF.

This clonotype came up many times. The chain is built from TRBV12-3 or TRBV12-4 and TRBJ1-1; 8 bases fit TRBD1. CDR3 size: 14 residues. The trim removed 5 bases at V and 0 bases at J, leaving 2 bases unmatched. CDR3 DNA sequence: TGTGCCAGCAGTCGGACAGGGATGAACACTGAAGCTTTCTTT. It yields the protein CASSRTGMNTEAFF.

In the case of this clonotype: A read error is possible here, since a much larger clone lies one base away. Here the CDR3 reads CSANPSEVVSVETQYF. In nucleotides, the CDR3 is TGCAGTGCCAATCCTTCCGAGGTCGTCTCTGTGGAGACCCAGTACTTC. This chain links TRBV20-1 with TRBJ2-5; D is undetermined. CDR1 DFQATT and CDR2 SNEGSKA come from the germline V gene (reference sequence). V shed 6 bases and J shed 5 bases, with 25 bases lying between them. This CDR3 spans 16 amino acids.

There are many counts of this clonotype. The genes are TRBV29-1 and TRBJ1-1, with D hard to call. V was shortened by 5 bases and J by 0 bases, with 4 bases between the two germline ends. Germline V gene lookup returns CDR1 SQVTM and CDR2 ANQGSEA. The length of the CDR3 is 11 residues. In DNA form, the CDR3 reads TGCAGCGTTCGGGTGAACACTGAAGCTTTCTTT. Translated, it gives CSVRVNTEAFF.

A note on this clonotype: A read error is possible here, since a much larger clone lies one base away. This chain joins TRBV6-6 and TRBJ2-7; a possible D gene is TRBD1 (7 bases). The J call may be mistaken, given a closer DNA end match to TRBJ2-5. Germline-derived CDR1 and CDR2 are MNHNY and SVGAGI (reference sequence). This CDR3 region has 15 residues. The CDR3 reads CASWVGGGMRETQYF. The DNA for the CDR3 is TGTGCCAGCTGGGTTGGAGGGGGCATGCGGGAGACCCAGTACTTC.

CDR3 sequence (DNA): TGCAGTGCCCGGGACACCAGCTCCTACAATGAGCAGTTCTTC. This encodes CSARDTSSYNEQFF. This chain joins TRBV20-1 and TRBJ2-1, with a tentative D call TRBD1 (6 bases). CDR3 length equals 14 residues. Germline CDR1 DFQATT, CDR2 SNEGSKA (reference sequence). V was cut by 6 bases and J by 0 bases, with 12 bases left in between.

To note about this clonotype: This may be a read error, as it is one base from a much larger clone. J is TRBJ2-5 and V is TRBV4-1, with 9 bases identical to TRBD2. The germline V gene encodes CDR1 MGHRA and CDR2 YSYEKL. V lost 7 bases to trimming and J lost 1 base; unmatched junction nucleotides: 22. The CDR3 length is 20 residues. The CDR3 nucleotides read TGCGCCAGCAACCAGAGCTCTTTAGGACTAGCGCCCACCTTCCAAGAGACCCAGTACTTC. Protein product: CASNQSSLGLAPTFQETQYF.

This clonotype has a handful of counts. CDR3 sequence (DNA): TGCAGTGCTGCCAGCGGGGGGGGGTCAGATACGCAGTATTTT. Amino acids: CSAASGGGSDTQYF. The chain joins TRBV20-1 to TRBJ2-3; 10 bases fit TRBD2. Trimming removed 5 bases from V and 4 bases from J; junction bases left unmatched: 6. Germline V lookup: CDR1 DFQATT, CDR2 SNEGSKA (reference sequence). The CDR3 covers 14 residues.